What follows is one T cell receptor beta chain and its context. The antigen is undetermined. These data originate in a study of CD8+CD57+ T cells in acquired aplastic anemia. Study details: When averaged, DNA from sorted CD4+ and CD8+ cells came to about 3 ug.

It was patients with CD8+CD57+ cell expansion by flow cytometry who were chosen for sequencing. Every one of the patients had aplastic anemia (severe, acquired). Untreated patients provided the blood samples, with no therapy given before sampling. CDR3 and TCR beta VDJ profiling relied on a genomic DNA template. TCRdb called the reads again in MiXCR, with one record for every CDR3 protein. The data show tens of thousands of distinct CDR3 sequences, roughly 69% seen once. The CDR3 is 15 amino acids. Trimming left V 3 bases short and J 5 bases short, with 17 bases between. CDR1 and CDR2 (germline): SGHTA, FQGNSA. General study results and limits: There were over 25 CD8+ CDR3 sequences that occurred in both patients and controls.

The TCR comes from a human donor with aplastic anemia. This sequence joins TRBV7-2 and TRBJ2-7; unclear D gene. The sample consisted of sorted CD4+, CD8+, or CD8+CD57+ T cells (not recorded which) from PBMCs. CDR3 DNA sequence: TGTGCCAGCAGCTTTAGTTTGGTGCTTGGCGACGAGCAGTACTTC. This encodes CASSFSLVLGDEQYF.